The 11 T cell receptor beta chains below all came from one sample that was sequenced in a study of blood T cell repertoires in COVID-19. The table came from immunoSEQ multiplex PCR; TCRdb's copy has only in-frame clones and leaves some out. The sample consists of under 300,000 clones, about 88% of them appearing once. The material sequenced was peripheral blood. The origin of the receptors is a woman between 40 and 50 years old who had recovered from COVID-19.

The V and J genes are TRBV2 and TRBJ2-1; 14 bases align to TRBD2. The trim removed 4 bases at V and 2 bases at J, leaving 7 bases unmatched. The length of the CDR3 is 18 residues. Germline CDR1 reads SNHLY; CDR2 reads FYNNEI. This chain's CDR3 is CASSGGLAGVRPYNEQFF. DNA for the CDR3: TGTGCCAGCAGTGGGGGACTAGCGGGAGTCCGTCCCTACAATGAGCAGTTCTTC.

V gene TRBV6-5 combines with J gene TRBJ2-3; 10 bases match TRBD1. The CDR3 runs 13 residues. V dropped 5 bases and J dropped 7; count of bases not matched to a gene: 3. The V gene's germline CDR1 is MNHEY and CDR2 SVGAGI. CDR3 amino acids: CASSRQGAHTQYF. CDR3 DNA sequence: TGTGCCAGCAGTCGACAGGGGGCGCATACGCAGTATTTT.

This chain joins TRBV6-1 and TRBJ2-1; 7 bases align to TRBD2. Trimming cost V 0 bases and J 8 bases; bases outside gene matches: 10. The length of the CDR3 is 16 residues. CDR1 is MNHNS and CDR2 is SASEGT in the germline V gene. In DNA form, the CDR3 reads TGTGCCAGCAGTGAAGCGCAGCGGGATGGGGACTATGAGCAGTTCTTC. It specifies CASSEAQRDGDYEQFF.

The chain recombines TRBV28 with TRBJ2-3; the match to TRBD1 covers 10 bases. This CDR3 is built from 17 residues. Germline CDR1 is MDHEN and CDR2 is SYDVKM. V gave up 10 bases and J gave up 6 bases; unmatched junction bases: 19. The CDR3 DNA is TGTGCCACCGTCCCGACCCCGGGACAGGGGAAGCGGGATACGCAGTATTTT. This translates into CATVPTPGQGKRDTQYF.

The CDR3 region is CASSRRGDYGYTF. CDR3 sequence (DNA): TGTGCCAGCAGTCGCCGCGGAGACTATGGCTACACCTTC. This chain links TRBV11-1 with TRBJ1-2; D gene uncertain. The CDR3 loop spans 13 amino acids. V was clipped by 6 bases and J by 3 bases, with 11 bases between them. Germline assignment: CDR1 SGHAT and CDR2 FQDESV (reference sequence).

The J gene is TRBJ2-2, the V gene TRBV6-4; D is possibly TRBD1 (5 bases). CDR1 and CDR2 from the germline V gene are MRHNA and SNTAGT. This CDR3 is built from 16 residues. Between the trimmed V and J ends, which lost 0 bases and 1 base, there was a span of 9 bases. CDR3 nucleotide sequence: TGTGCCAGCAGTGACTCAGTGACAGAGAACACCGGGGAGCTGTTTTTT. This encodes CASSDSVTENTGELFF.

The gene calls are TRBV5-6 and TRBJ1-4; 7 bases are shared with TRBD1. With V trimmed by 4 bases and J by 8 bases, 11 bases remained unmatched. The CDR3 consists of 15 residues. Germline CDR1 and CDR2: SGHDT and YYEEEE. The chain's CDR3 is CASSRRATGREKLFF. The CDR3 bases are TGTGCCAGCAGCCGGAGGGCGACAGGGCGGGAAAAACTGTTTTTT.

This rearrangement joins TRBV7-8 to TRBJ2-1, with D tentatively TRBD2 (6 bases). From germline, CDR1 is SGHVS and CDR2 FQNEAQ. CDR3 size: 15 residues. V was clipped by 5 bases and J by 6 bases, with 17 bases between them. CDR3 sequence reads: CASSPSGGAFNEQFF. The CDR3, as DNA: TGTGCCAGCAGCCCCTCCGGCGGGGCATTCAATGAGCAGTTCTTC.

The V gene is TRBV3-1 (or the pseudogene TRBV3-2), the J gene TRBJ1-2, with D possibly TRBD1 on 5 matching bases. The CDR3 is 14 residues long. Trimming pared 3 bases from V and 2 bases from J, leaving 10 bases between. Germline values: CDR1 LGHDT, CDR2 YNNKEL (reference sequence). CDR3 bases: TGTGCCAGCAGCCAGACAGACCTCAACTATGGCTACACCTTC. Its protein product is CASSQTDLNYGYTF.

The rearrangement links TRBV5-1 to TRBJ2-7; D perhaps matches TRBD1 (6 bases). The germline V gene has CDR1 SGHRS and CDR2 YFSETQ. V shed 4 bases and J shed 0 bases, with 14 bases lying between them. The length of the CDR3 is 15 residues. The CDR3 DNA is TGCGCCAGCAGCCCGACAGGACCTTTCTCCTACGAGCAGTACTTC. This encodes CASSPTGPFSYEQYF.

This chain links TRBV5-4 with TRBJ2-2; the D gene is possibly TRBD2 (5 bases). The CDR3 covers 13 residues. V lost 4 bases to trimming and J lost 7 bases, with 11 bases between them. Germline-derived CDR1 and CDR2 are SGHNT and YYREEE (reference sequence). The CDR3 reads CASSTRGNGELFF. In DNA, the CDR3 is TGTGCCAGCAGCACGAGAGGGAACGGGGAGCTGTTTTTT. Drawing the rest from reference TRBV5-4 and TRBJ2-2, the complete variable domain is ETGVTQSPTHLIKTRGQQVTLRCSSQSGHNTVSWYQQALGQGPQFIFQYYREEENGRGNFPPRFSGLQFPNYSSELNVNALELDDSALYLCASSTRGNGELFFGEGSRLTVL.